This T cell receptor (beta chain) came from a study of blood T cell repertoires in COVID-19. Turning to the study itself: The analysed material was cDNA or gDNA that came from T cells, B-cell-depleted T cells, or PBMCs.

Measured with immunoSEQ multiplex PCR; TCRdb has only the in-frame clones, and not every one. The data contain 200,000 to 300,000 clones, about 90% of them singletons. The CDR3 consists of 15 residues. Germline CDR1 is KGHDR and CDR2 is SFDVKD. J gave up 7 bases and V 3 bases, and 10 bases lay outside the gene matches. Seattle participants joined during active infection and were tracked over time. The chain carries TRBV24-1 and TRBJ1-2; TRBD1 matches at 7 bases. The sequence was collected from a person under 35 with COVID-19, enrolled during active disease. Sequencing was performed on peripheral blood. Here the CDR3 reads CATSDPRQGESGYTF. The CDR3, as DNA: TGTGCCACCAGTGATCCGAGACAGGGTGAGAGTGGCTACACCTTC.